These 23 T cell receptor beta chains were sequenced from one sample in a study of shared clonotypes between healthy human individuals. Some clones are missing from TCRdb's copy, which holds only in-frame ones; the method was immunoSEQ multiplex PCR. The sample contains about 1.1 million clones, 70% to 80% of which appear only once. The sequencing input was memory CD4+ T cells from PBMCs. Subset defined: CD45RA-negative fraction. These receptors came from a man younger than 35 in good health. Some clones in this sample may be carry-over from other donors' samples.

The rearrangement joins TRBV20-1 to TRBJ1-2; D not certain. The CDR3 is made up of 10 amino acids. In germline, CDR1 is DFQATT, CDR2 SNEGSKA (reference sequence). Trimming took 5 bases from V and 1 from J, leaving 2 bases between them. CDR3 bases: TGCAGTGCTTATAACTATGGCTACACCTTC. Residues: CSAYNYGYTF.

CDR3 DNA sequence: TGTGCCAGCAGTATTCGGCGGGACAGGGGTTCCTACGAGCAGTACTTC. Its translation: CASSIRRDRGSYEQYF. J is TRBJ2-7 and V is TRBV6-6, with TRBD1 identical over 10 bases. The ends lost 5 bases at V and 1 base at J; junction bases unmatched: 8. Germline CDR1 and CDR2: MNHNY and SVGAGI (reference sequence). There are 16 residues in the CDR3.

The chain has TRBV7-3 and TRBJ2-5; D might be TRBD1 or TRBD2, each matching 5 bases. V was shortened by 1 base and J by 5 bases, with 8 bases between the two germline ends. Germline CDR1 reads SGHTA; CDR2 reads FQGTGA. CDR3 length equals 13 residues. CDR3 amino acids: CASSLRDAETQYF. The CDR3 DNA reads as TGTGCCAGCAGCTTAAGGGACGCCGAGACCCAGTACTTC.

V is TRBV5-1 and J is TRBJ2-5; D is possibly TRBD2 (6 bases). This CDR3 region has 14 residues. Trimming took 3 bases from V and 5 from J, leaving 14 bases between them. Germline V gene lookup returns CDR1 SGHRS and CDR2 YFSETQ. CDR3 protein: CASSWDSGAETQYF. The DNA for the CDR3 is TGCGCCAGCAGCTGGGACTCAGGTGCGGAGACCCAGTACTTC.

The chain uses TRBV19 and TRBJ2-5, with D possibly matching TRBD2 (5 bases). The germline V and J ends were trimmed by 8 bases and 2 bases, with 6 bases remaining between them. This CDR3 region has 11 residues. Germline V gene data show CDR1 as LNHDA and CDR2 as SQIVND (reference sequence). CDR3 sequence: CASGRQETQYF. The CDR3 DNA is TGTGCCAGTGGGAGACAAGAGACCCAGTACTTC.

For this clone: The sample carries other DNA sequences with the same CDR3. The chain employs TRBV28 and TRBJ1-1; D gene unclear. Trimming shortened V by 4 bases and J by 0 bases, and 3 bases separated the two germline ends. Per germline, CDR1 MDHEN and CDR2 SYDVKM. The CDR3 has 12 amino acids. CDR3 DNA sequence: TGTGCCAGCAGTTCGATGAACACTGAAGCTTTCTTT. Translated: CASSSMNTEAFF.

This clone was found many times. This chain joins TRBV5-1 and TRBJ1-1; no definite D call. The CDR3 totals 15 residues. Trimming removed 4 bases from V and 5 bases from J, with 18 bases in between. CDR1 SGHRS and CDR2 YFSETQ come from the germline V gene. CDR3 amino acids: CASSLQSPSKTEAFF. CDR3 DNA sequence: TGCGCCAGCAGCCTACAATCGCCCAGCAAGACTGAAGCTTTCTTT.

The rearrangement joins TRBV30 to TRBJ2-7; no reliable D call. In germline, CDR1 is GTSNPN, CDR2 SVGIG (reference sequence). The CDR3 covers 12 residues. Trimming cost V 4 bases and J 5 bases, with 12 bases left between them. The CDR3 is CAWNHGSDEQYF. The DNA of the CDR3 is TGTGCCTGGAACCACGGTTCGGACGAGCAGTACTTC.

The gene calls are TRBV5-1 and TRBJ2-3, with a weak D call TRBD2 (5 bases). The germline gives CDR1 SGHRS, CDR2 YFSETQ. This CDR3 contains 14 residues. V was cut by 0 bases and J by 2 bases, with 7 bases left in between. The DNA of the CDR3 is TGCGCCAGCAGCTTGGTAGCGTACACAGATACGCAGTATTTT. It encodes CASSLVAYTDTQYF.

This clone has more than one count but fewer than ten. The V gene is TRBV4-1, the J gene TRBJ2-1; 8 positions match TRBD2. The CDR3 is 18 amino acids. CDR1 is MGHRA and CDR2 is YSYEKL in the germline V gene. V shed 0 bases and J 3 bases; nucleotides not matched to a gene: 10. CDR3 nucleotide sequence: TGCGCCAGCAGCCAAGATTCCCCCACTAGCGGATTCTACAATGAGCAGTTCTTC. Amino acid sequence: CASSQDSPTSGFYNEQFF.

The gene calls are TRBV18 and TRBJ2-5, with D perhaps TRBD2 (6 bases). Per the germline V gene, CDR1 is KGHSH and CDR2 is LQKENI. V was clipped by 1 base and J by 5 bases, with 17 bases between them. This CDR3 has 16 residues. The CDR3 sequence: CASSPRRGSSWETQYF. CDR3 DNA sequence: TGTGCCAGCTCACCACGGCGGGGCTCGAGTTGGGAGACCCAGTACTTC.

This chain's CDR3 is CASSLLAGTFNEQFF. The DNA for the CDR3 is TGTGCCAGCAGCTTACTAGCGGGAACCTTCAATGAGCAGTTCTTC. This rearrangement joins TRBV7-3 to TRBJ2-1; 9 bases align to TRBD2. J was trimmed by 6 bases and V by 2 bases; bases with no gene match: 5. The CDR3 is 15 amino acids. Per germline, CDR1 SGHTA and CDR2 FQGTGA. The full variable domain, completed using reference TRBV7-3 and TRBJ2-1, is GAGVSQTPSNKVTEKGKYVELRCDPISGHTALYWYRQSLGQGPEFLIYFQGTGAADDSGLPNDRFFAVRPEGSVSTLKIQRTERGDSAVYLCASSLLAGTFNEQFFGPGTRLTVL.

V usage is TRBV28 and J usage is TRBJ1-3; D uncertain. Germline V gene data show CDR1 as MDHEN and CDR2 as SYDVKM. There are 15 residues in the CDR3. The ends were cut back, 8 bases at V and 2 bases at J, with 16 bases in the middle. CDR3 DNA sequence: TGTGCCAGCGGCGTCAGCCGGGCTCCTGGAAACACCATATATTTT. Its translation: CASGVSRAPGNTIYF.

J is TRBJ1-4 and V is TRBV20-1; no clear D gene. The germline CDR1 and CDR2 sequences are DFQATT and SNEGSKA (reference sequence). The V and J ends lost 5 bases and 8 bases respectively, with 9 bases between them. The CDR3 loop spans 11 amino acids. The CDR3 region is CSALLREKLFF. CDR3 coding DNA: TGCAGTGCTCTACTACGGGAAAAACTGTTTTTT.

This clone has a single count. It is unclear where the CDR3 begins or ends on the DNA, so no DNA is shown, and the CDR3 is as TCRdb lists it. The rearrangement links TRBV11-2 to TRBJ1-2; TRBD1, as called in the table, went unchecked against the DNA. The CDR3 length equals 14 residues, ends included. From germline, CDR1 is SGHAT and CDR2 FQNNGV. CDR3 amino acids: CASSTSGQGSGYTF.

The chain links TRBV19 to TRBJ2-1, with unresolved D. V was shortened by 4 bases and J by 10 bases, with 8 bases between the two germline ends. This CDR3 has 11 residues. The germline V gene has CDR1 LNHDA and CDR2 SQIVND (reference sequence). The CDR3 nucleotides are TGTGCCAGTAGTACTCGGCTAGAGCAGTTCTTC. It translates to CASSTRLEQFF.

The CDR3 DNA sequence: TGTGCCAGTAGTATAGGCGGAGCGGGAGGTGCCGAGACCCAGTACTTC. Translation: CASSIGGAGGAETQYF. The chain has TRBV19 and TRBJ2-5, with 9 bases identical to TRBD2. The CDR3 consists of 16 residues. J was trimmed by 5 bases and V by 1 base; bases with no gene match: 8. CDR1 LNHDA and CDR2 SQIVND come from the germline V gene (reference sequence).

The chain's CDR3 is CASRPSAIYEQYF. The CDR3 DNA follows: TGTGCCAGCAGGCCATCGGCGATCTACGAGCAGTACTTC. This chain joins TRBV11-2 and TRBJ2-7; no clear D. The germline V and J ends were trimmed by 6 bases and 3 bases, with 12 bases remaining between them. Per the germline V gene, CDR1 is SGHAT and CDR2 is FQNNGV. This CDR3 contains 13 residues.

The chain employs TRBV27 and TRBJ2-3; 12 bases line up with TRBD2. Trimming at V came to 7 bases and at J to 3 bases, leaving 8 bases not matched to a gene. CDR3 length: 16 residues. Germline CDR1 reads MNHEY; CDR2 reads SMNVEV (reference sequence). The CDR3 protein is CASISAGLAGTDTQYF. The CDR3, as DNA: TGTGCCAGCATATCGGCGGGACTAGCGGGTACAGATACGCAGTATTTT.

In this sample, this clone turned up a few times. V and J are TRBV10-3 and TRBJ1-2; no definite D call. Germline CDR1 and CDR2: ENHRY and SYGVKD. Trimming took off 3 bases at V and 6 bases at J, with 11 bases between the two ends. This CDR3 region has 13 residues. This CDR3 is CAISEREGDGYTF. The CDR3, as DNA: TGTGCCATCAGTGAAAGGGAAGGCGATGGCTACACCTTC.

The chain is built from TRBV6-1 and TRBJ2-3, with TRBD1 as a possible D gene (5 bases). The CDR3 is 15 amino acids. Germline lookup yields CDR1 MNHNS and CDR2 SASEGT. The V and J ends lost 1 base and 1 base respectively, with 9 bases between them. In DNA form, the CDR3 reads TGTGCCAGCAGTGAAGGGGTACAGGGCACAGATACGCAGTATTTT. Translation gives CASSEGVQGTDTQYF.

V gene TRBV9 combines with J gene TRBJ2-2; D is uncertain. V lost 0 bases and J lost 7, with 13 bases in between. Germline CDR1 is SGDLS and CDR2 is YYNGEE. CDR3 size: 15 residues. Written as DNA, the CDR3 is TGTGCCAGCAGCGTAGCTCCCGGGTCCGACGGGGAGCTGTTTTTT. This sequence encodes CASSVAPGSDGELFF. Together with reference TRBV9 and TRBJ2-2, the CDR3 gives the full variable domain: DSGVTQTPKHLITATGQRVTLRCSPRSGDLSVYWYQQSLDQGLQFLIQYYNGEERAKGNILERFSAQQFPDLHSELNLSSLELGDSALYFCASSVAPGSDGELFFGEGSRLTVL.

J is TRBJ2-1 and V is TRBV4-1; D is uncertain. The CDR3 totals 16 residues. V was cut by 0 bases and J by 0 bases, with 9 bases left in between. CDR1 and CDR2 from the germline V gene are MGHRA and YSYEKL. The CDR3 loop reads CASSQDIAHSYNEQFF. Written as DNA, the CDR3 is TGCGCCAGCAGCCAAGATATAGCCCACTCCTACAATGAGCAGTTCTTC.